This T cell receptor (beta chain) was profiled in a study of blood T cell repertoires in COVID-19. The CDR3 contains 13 residues. Trimming stripped 4 bases from V and 7 bases from J, with 11 bases between. CDR1 SGHNT and CDR2 YYREEE come from the germline V gene (reference sequence). Method: immunoSEQ multiplex PCR; TCRdb's copy keeps in-frame clones and lacks some. The table lists 120,000 to 150,000 clones, approximately 84% of them singletons. This sequence was found in a human donor in a cohort sampled during active COVID-19. Sequenced input: peripheral blood. The chain couples TRBV5-4 to TRBJ1-4; no definite D call. The CDR3 spells CASSAEGTEKLFF. CDR3 bases: TGTGCCAGCAGCGCGGAGGGTACTGAAAAACTGTTTTTT.